This TCR beta chain was sequenced for a study of early T cells in non-severe SARS-CoV-2 infection (dated by TCRdb to the early 2020s). With respect to the entire study: Bulk RNA from unsorted whole blood was used for TCR sequencing, so alpha and beta chains could not be paired.

The study was a case-control design nested within a healthcare worker cohort in London, UK, with weekly nasopharyngeal swab PCR tests and blood sampling. Healthcare workers were enrolled in the week of the UK lockdown, from 23 to 31 March 2020, and were followed every week for up to roughly 15 weeks. The library came from 5' RACE. The run used a NextSeq 500. To correct for sequencing error and PCR bias, the TCR library protocol tagged individual cDNA molecules with unique molecular identifiers. Sequencing covered both TCR alpha and beta chains, and within each sample the abundances of alpha and beta sequences were tightly co-correlated. Under the source paper's analysis protocol: V gene, J gene and CDR3 annotation of TCR sequences was performed with Decombinator V4. TCRs were defined as expanded if a significant change between any two time points was detected under a Poisson model with p below 0.0001. TCR abundances were normalised to the total number of TCRs sequenced per sample and expressed as counts per million. MAIT TCRs were defined by TRAV1-2 paired with TRAJ12, TRAJ20 or TRAJ33, and iNKT TCRs by TRAV10 paired with TRAJ18. A search of VDJdb, accessed on 1 November 2021, was run for TCRs annotated to CMV, EBV and SARS-CoV-2, with TCRs annotated for multiple antigens excluded. Using fastp trimming at Q25 and MiXCR clonotype assembly, TCRdb reanalyzed the public sequencing data and kept in-frame beta chains. Under each unique CDR3 protein, matching rows form one entry showing the most common genes and DNA. What appears here as the V and J calls and clone size reflects TCRdb's work, not the paper's. Within this sample are about 40,000 distinct CDR3 sequences, with approximately 6.3% of them counted one time only. The ten largest make up roughly 25% of the sample.

About this clonotype: It lacks a known antigen. No base qualities exist here, and no much larger clone lies one base off it.

Reading the germline V gene gives CDR1 LGHNA and CDR2 YSLEER. The CDR3 numbers 16 residues from cysteine through phenylalanine. Only CDR3 DNA is held: 48 bases, read in frame from base 1. Ends trimmed: V by 3 bases, J by 2 bases; bases unmatched to a gene: 5. Findings and caveats that apply to the study as a whole: VDJdb matching was skewed toward anti-spike CD8 responses and likely underestimated virus-specific expansions, missing private and CD4 specificities.

The sequence was collected from an adult who was a healthcare worker with PCR-confirmed SARS-CoV-2 infection or an uninfected control (not recorded which). Sequenced: whole blood. The chain is made from TRBV4-3 and TRBJ2-3, with TRBD2 matching 10 junction bases. This receptor has the CDR3 CASSQLAGGPTDTQYF. The DNA is as follows: TGCGCCAGCAGCCAGTTAGCGGGGGGCCCCACAGATACGCAGTATTTT.